This T cell receptor beta chain emerged from a study of blood T cell repertoires in COVID-19. Study at large: Samples representing acute and convalescent COVID-19 were sourced from the United States, Italy and Spain. The analysed material was cDNA or gDNA that came from T cells, B-cell-depleted T cells, or PBMCs.

This clone showed up just a few times. CDR1 MNHEY and CDR2 SMNVEV come from the germline V gene (reference sequence). CDR3 size: 17 residues. V shed 6 bases, J shed 3 bases, and the junction held 11 bases outside the gene matches. In the authors' workflow: Estimates of nucleated cell counts were drawn from the amplification of reference gene primers. TCRdb keeps only in-frame clones here, not all; method: immunoSEQ multiplex PCR. The DNA gave D and trimming, while V, J and clone size come from that table. The table lists some 260,000 clones, 79% of them singletons, with 4% to 4.5% in the top ten. The genes are TRBV27 and TRBJ1-2; 12 bases are a match to TRBD1. The sequenced material came from peripheral blood. This clonotype originated in a woman between 35 and 50 years old with active or convalescent COVID-19. The CDR3 loop reads CASSPSRDRGLHYGYTF. The CDR3 region has the DNA TGTGCCAGCAGCCCGTCCCGGGACAGGGGGCTACACTATGGCTACACCTTC.